The 20 T cell receptor beta chains below all came from one sample that was sequenced in a study of blood T cell repertoires in COVID-19. The repertoire was sequenced with immunoSEQ multiplex PCR; TCRdb's copy has only in-frame clones and lacks some. The sample yields under 200,000 clones, 80% to 90% seen once. The sequencing input was peripheral blood. The receptors shown here come from a woman in her fifties or sixties with COVID-19, enrolled during active disease.

The chain uses TRBV5-1 and TRBJ2-5, with TRBD1 matching 12 bases. CDR1 is SGHRS, CDR2 YFSETQ, per germline. The CDR3 consists of 16 residues. Trimming took 9 bases from V and 6 from J; bases not matched to a gene: 15. CDR3 nucleotides: TGCGCCACCGCGTACTCCGGGACAGGGGGCACGAAGACCCAGTACTTC. Its translation: CATAYSGTGGTKTQYF.

The chain couples TRBV6-6 to TRBJ2-7; possible D gene TRBD1, 6 bases. The CDR3 is 13 amino acids. CDR1 is MNHNY, CDR2 SVGAGI, per germline (reference sequence). Trimming removed 6 bases at V and 3 bases at J, with 12 bases between. The CDR3 DNA sequence: TGTGCCAGCAGCCGGGACATTCTCTACGAGCAGTACTTC. Protein product: CASSRDILYEQYF.

This chain links TRBV14 with TRBJ2-1; 8 bases map to TRBD2. Germline V gives CDR1 SGHDN, CDR2 FVKESK. This CDR3 spans 15 amino acids. Trimming took 4 bases from V and 7 from J; bases not matched to a gene: 9. The CDR3 spells CASSLWREARNEQFF. Written as DNA, the CDR3 is TGTGCCAGCAGCCTTTGGCGGGAGGCCAGGAATGAGCAGTTCTTC. Variable domain in full (rest from reference TRBV14 and TRBJ2-1): EAGVTQFPSHSVIEKGQTVTLRCDPISGHDNLYWYRRVMGKEIKFLLHFVKESKQDESGMPNNRFLAERTGGTYSTLKVQPAELEDSGVYFCASSLWREARNEQFFGPGTRLTVL.

V usage is TRBV9 and J usage is TRBJ2-3, with D tentatively TRBD2 (6 bases). In germline, CDR1 is SGDLS, CDR2 YYNGEE. This CDR3 spans 15 amino acids. Trimming shortened V by 4 bases and J by 3 bases, and 15 bases separated the two germline ends. CDR3 sequence reads: CASSSQVGGTDTQYF. The DNA for the CDR3 is TGTGCCAGCAGCTCCCAGGTTGGGGGGACAGATACGCAGTATTTT. The whole variable domain, remainder taken from reference TRBV9 and TRBJ2-3, is DSGVTQTPKHLITATGQRVTLRCSPRSGDLSVYWYQQSLDQGLQFLIQYYNGEERAKGNILERFSAQQFPDLHSELNLSSLELGDSALYFCASSSQVGGTDTQYFGPGTRLTVL.

The chain joins TRBV11-3 to TRBJ2-1; D is ambiguous. Germline CDR1 SGHNT, CDR2 YENEEA. The V end lost 6 bases, the J end lost 4 bases, and 10 bases lay between the germline ends. This CDR3 comprises 13 residues. CDR3 sequence: CASSSSPYNEQFF. As DNA, the CDR3 is TGTGCCAGCAGTTCCTCTCCGTACAATGAGCAGTTCTTC.

This sequence joins TRBV12-3 or TRBV12-4 and TRBJ1-1; D is ambiguous. Trimming removed 2 bases from V and 5 bases from J, with 6 bases in between. This CDR3 has 12 residues. The CDR3 region is CASSLSGTEAFF. DNA for the CDR3: TGTGCCAGCAGTTTAAGCGGTACTGAAGCTTTCTTT.

V is TRBV13 and J is TRBJ1-5; D possibly corresponds to TRBD1 (5 bases). Germline CDR1 reads PRHDT; CDR2 reads FYEKMQ (reference sequence). V lost 6 bases to trimming and J lost 2 bases, with 11 bases between them. This CDR3 is built from 14 residues. CDR3 amino acids: CASSSGKGNQPQHF. The CDR3 region has the DNA TGTGCCAGCAGTTCAGGGAAGGGCAATCAGCCCCAGCATTTT.

As to this clone: Additional DNA sequences in this sample encode the identical CDR3. The V and J genes are TRBV7-9 and TRBJ1-5, with no clear D. Trimming took 1 base from V and 7 from J, leaving 5 bases between them. The CDR3 is 12 residues long. Germline loops: CDR1 SEHNR, CDR2 FQNEAQ (reference sequence). CDR3 amino acids: CASSLDGQPQHF. The CDR3 DNA follows: TGTGCCAGCAGCTTAGACGGGCAGCCCCAGCATTTT. The entire variable domain, with the rest obtained from reference TRBV7-9 and TRBJ1-5, is as follows: DTGVSQNPRHKITKRGQNVTFRCDPISEHNRLYWYRQTLGQGPEFLTYFQNEAQLEKSRLLSDRFSAERPKGSFSTLEIQRTEQGDSAMYLCASSLDGQPQHFGDGTRLSIL.

The chain combines TRBV4-2 with TRBJ1-4; 8 bases line up with TRBD1. Germline trimming cut 4 bases from V and 8 bases from J; bases unmatched to any gene: 3. The CDR3 covers 13 residues. Per the germline V gene, CDR1 is LGHNA and CDR2 is YNFKEQ. CDR3 loop: CASSRDRSEKLFF. The DNA for the CDR3 is TGTGCCAGCAGCCGGGACAGGTCGGAAAAACTGTTTTTT.

The chain carries TRBV5-4 and TRBJ1-2; D is uncertain. V lost 0 bases and J lost 6, with 6 bases in between. The CDR3 runs 12 residues. The germline gives CDR1 SGHNT, CDR2 YYREEE (reference sequence). Here the CDR3 reads CASSLVHNGYTF. CDR3 DNA sequence: TGTGCCAGCAGCTTGGTCCACAATGGCTACACCTTC.

The genes are TRBV7-2 and TRBJ2-2, with 7 bases fitting TRBD1. The trim removed 5 bases at V and 5 bases at J, leaving 5 bases unmatched. Germline loops: CDR1 SGHTA, CDR2 FQGNSA. This CDR3 contains 14 residues. Here the CDR3 reads CASSNNRGTGELFF. CDR3 DNA sequence: TGTGCCAGCAGCAACAACAGGGGTACCGGGGAGCTGTTTTTT.

The chain has TRBV7-9 and TRBJ1-3; 7 nucleotides line up with TRBD1. The CDR3 has 16 amino acids. CDR1 is SEHNR and CDR2 is FQNEAQ in the germline V gene (reference sequence). The ends lost 5 bases at V and 1 base at J; junction bases unmatched: 8. The CDR3 region is CASSHHRGPSGNTIYF. The CDR3, as DNA: TGTGCCAGCAGCCACCACAGGGGTCCTTCTGGAAACACCATATATTTT. The full variable domain, its missing parts supplied by reference TRBV7-9 and TRBJ1-3, is DTGVSQNPRHKITKRGQNVTFRCDPISEHNRLYWYRQTLGQGPEFLTYFQNEAQLEKSRLLSDRFSAERPKGSFSTLEIQRTEQGDSAMYLCASSHHRGPSGNTIYFGEGSWLTVV.

The chain has TRBV18 and TRBJ2-5, with TRBD2 matching over 9 bases. The CDR3 is 16 residues long. V trimming: 6 bases; J trimming: 4 bases; junction bases outside the gene matches: 12. Germline values: CDR1 KGHSH, CDR2 LQKENI. CDR3 in DNA: TGTGCCAGCTCGGGGAGGACTAGCGTGGCGGGAGAGACCCAGTACTTC. It codes for CASSGRTSVAGETQYF.

This clone occurred once. V is TRBV6-1 and J is TRBJ2-7; tentatively, D is TRBD1 (6 bases). The germline CDR1 and CDR2 sequences are MNHNS and SASEGT. The CDR3 extends over 15 amino acids. Trimming removed 2 bases from V and 2 bases from J, with 13 bases in between. CDR3 sequence: CASSEIGAGAYEQYF. Here the CDR3 DNA reads TGTGCCAGCAGTGAAATAGGTGCAGGGGCCTACGAGCAGTACTTC.

The chain couples TRBV19 to TRBJ1-1; 11 nucleotides align to TRBD1. The germline V gene encodes CDR1 LNHDA and CDR2 SQIVND (reference sequence). The CDR3 is 18 residues long. V lost 3 bases, J lost 3 bases, and 12 bases stayed unmatched. The CDR3 reads CASSIHPRDRGIDTEAFF. The CDR3 nucleotides read TGTGCCAGTAGTATCCATCCAAGGGACAGGGGGATTGACACTGAAGCTTTCTTT.

This clone is a singleton in its sample. The gene calls are TRBV4-1 and TRBJ2-5, with D uncertain. Germline V gene lookup returns CDR1 MGHRA and CDR2 YSYEKL. The CDR3 sequence is 13 residues long. The V end was cut by 1 base, the J end by 3 bases, with 6 bases between. This CDR3 reads CASSQVSEETQYF. DNA of the CDR3: TGCGCCAGCAGCCAAGTGAGTGAAGAGACCCAGTACTTC.

The chain links TRBV30 to TRBJ1-3; 8 bases are a match to TRBD1. The trim removed 3 bases at V and 3 bases at J, leaving 7 bases unmatched. The CDR3 is made up of 15 amino acids. Germline V gene lookup returns CDR1 GTSNPN and CDR2 SVGIG (reference sequence). The CDR3 nucleotides read TGTGCCTGGAGAACATCAGGGGGCGGTGGAAACACCATATATTTT. It yields the protein CAWRTSGGGGNTIYF.

This sequence joins TRBV14 and TRBJ2-2, with TRBD1 as a possible D gene (6 bases). The V end was cut by 1 base, the J end by 7 bases, with 13 bases between. The CDR3 length is 15 residues. Germline V gene sequence: CDR1 SGHDN, CDR2 FVKESK. The CDR3 region is CASSQVMGAGGELFF. CDR3 bases: TGTGCCAGCAGCCAAGTGATGGGGGCCGGCGGGGAGCTGTTTTTT.

CDR3 loop: CSVETGAEAFF. The CDR3 DNA is TGCAGCGTTGAAACAGGGGCTGAAGCTTTCTTT. This chain connects TRBV29-1 to TRBJ1-1, with 7 bases aligning to TRBD1. Trimming removed 2 bases from V and 6 bases from J; junction bases left unmatched: 0. The CDR3 runs 11 residues. Per the germline V gene, CDR1 is SQVTM and CDR2 is ANQGSEA.

This clone was detected a few times. This sequence joins TRBV7-9 and TRBJ2-1; D may be TRBD2 (5 bases). The CDR3 has 17 residues. Trimming stripped 4 bases from V and 4 bases from J, with 20 bases between. The germline CDR1 and CDR2 sequences are SEHNR and FQNEAQ (reference sequence). CDR3 sequence (DNA): TGTGCCAGCAGCTCCCCCCGGACTCTCCATTCTTACAATGAGCAGTTCTTC. This sequence encodes CASSSPRTLHSYNEQFF.